This T cell receptor (beta chain) derives from a study of early T cells in non-severe SARS-CoV-2 infection. Study-level findings and limits: Reliance on VDJdb matching favored anti-spike CD8 responses; private and CD4 specificities were missed.

Concerning this clonotype: Antigen: not known.

Germline lookup yields CDR1 SGHTA and CDR2 FQGTGA. Trimming shortened V by 5 bases and J by 9 bases, and 14 bases separated the two germline ends. The CDR3 totals 13 residues. Individual cDNA molecules carried attached unique molecular identifiers. MiXCR was run by TCRdb on the 5' RACE reads, yielding one entry per CDR3 protein. The top ten hold 15% to 20% of the sample, which has about 38,000 distinct CDR3 sequences, about 5% seen once. The source of this sequence is an adult who was a healthcare worker with PCR-confirmed SARS-CoV-2 infection or an uninfected control (not recorded which). V and J are TRBV7-3 and TRBJ2-1, with a possible D match to TRBD2 (5 bases). The sequenced material came from whole blood. This chain's CDR3 is CASSPSGKSEQFF. CDR3 bases: TGTGCCAGCAGCCCTTCCGGGAAGAGTGAGCAGTTCTTC.